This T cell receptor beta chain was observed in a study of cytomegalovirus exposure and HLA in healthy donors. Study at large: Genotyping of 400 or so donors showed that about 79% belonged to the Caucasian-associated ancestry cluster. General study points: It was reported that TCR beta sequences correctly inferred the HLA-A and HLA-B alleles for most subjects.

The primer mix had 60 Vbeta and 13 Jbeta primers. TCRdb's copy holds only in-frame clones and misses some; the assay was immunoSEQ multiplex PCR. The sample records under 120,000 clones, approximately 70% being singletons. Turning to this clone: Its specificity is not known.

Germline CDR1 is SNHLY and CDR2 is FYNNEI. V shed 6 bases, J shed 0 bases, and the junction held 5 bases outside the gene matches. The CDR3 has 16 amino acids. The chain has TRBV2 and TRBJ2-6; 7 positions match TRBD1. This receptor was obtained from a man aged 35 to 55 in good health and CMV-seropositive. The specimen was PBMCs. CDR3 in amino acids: CASRGQVLSGANVLTF. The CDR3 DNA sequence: TGTGCCAGCAGAGGACAGGTGCTCTCTGGGGCCAACGTCCTGACTTTC.